These 19 T cell receptor beta chains share one sample of origin, sequenced in a study of cytomegalovirus exposure and HLA in healthy donors listed by TCRdb under 2017. The protocol used for the library was the immunoSEQ multiplex PCR assay. For the multiplex PCR, a mixture combining 60 forward primers for TCR Vbeta segments and 13 reverse primers for TCR Jbeta segments was used. As stored in TCRdb, this immuneACCESS dataset retains in-frame rearrangements with V and J assigned. A fraction of the clones does not appear; measured against another copy, unresolved V genes explain less than half of the discrepancy, and the remainder lacks a known reason. The table for this sample lists about 160,000 clones; approximately 80% of them were counted only once. The top ten hold around 10% of the sample. Sequencing was performed on PBMCs. The receptors come from a man in his fifties in good health and CMV-seropositive.

This rearrangement joins TRBV9 to TRBJ1-2, with no clear D. Germline-derived CDR1 and CDR2 are SGDLS and YYNGEE. The CDR3 totals 17 residues. The germline V and J ends were trimmed by 5 bases and 6 bases, with 26 bases remaining between them. In nucleotides, the CDR3 is TGTGCCAGCAGAGCCGGTACGGTCGGAACTTCGGGAGATGGCTACACCTTC. This sequence encodes CASRAGTVGTSGDGYTF.

The CDR3, as DNA: TGCGCCAGCAGCCAAGGTTTGGGGGGGCTGAATGAGCAGTTCTTC. It is translated as CASSQGLGGLNEQFF. The chain recombines TRBV4-3 with TRBJ2-1, with a tentative D call TRBD2 (7 bases). Germline V lookup: CDR1 LGHNA, CDR2 YSLEER. This CDR3 region has 15 residues. Trimming left V 1 base short and J 7 bases short, with 14 bases between.

V usage is TRBV5-8 and J usage is TRBJ2-1; 7 bases agree with TRBD1. Germline CDR1 reads SGHTS; CDR2 reads YDEGEE. The CDR3 length is 16 residues. J gave up 0 bases and V 4 bases, and 7 bases lay outside the gene matches. CDR3 in DNA: TGTGCCAGCAGCCAGGGACAGACCAGCTCCTACAATGAGCAGTTCTTC. Translating gives CASSQGQTSSYNEQFF.

The chain links TRBV7-9 to TRBJ2-1; tentative D call: TRBD2 (6 bases). The CDR3 is 15 residues long. Per the germline V gene, CDR1 is SEHNR and CDR2 is FQNEAQ (reference sequence). V lost 3 bases to trimming and J lost 0 bases, with 9 bases between them. The CDR3 DNA follows: TGTGCCAGCAGCTTGGGGGGAGGCTCCTACAATGAGCAGTTCTTC. It yields the protein CASSLGGGSYNEQFF.

V gene TRBV6-1 combines with J gene TRBJ2-3; D is uncertain. The CDR3 runs to 13 residues. V was trimmed by 2 bases and J by 5 bases, leaving 8 bases between them. Per the germline V gene, CDR1 is MNHNS and CDR2 is SASEGT. CDR3 loop: CASSEPGRDTQYF. The CDR3 bases are TGTGCCAGCAGTGAACCTGGCAGAGATACGCAGTATTTT.

The chain employs TRBV18 and TRBJ1-2; the D is unclear. The CDR3 runs 14 residues. V was cut by 3 bases and J by 8 bases, with 16 bases left in between. Germline V CDR1 and CDR2: KGHSH, LQKENI. CDR3 DNA sequence: TGTGCCAGCTCACCCACCGTCCGGGTAGACGGCTACACCTTC. Its protein is CASSPTVRVDGYTF.

The rearrangement links TRBV19 to TRBJ2-5; 7 nucleotides line up with TRBD2. CDR1 and CDR2 from the germline V gene are LNHDA and SQIVND (reference sequence). The CDR3 sequence is 15 residues long. V shed 8 bases and J 0 bases; nucleotides not matched to a gene: 9. CDR3 region: CASQSLGGYQETQYF. The CDR3 DNA reads TGTGCCAGTCAGAGTCTCGGGGGGTACCAAGAGACCCAGTACTTC.

The chain combines TRBV9 with TRBJ2-6, with D unclear. The germline V gene has CDR1 SGDLS and CDR2 YYNGEE. Trimming took 0 bases from V and 1 from J, leaving 17 bases between them. The CDR3 covers 19 residues. CDR3 DNA: TGTGCCAGCAGCGTAGTACAGAATTACTTAGGTTCTGGGGCCAACGTCCTGACTTTC. This codes for CASSVVQNYLGSGANVLTF.

This clone was detected only once. The V gene is TRBV25-1, the J gene TRBJ2-1, with TRBD1 as a possible D gene (5 bases). Between the trimmed V and J ends, which lost 0 bases and 6 bases, there was a span of 9 bases. The germline CDR1 and CDR2 sequences are MGHDK and SYGVNS. The CDR3 contains 14 residues. CDR3 DNA sequence: TGTGCCAGCAGTGAATACGGGCAGGGCAATGAGCAGTTCTTC. Translation gives CASSEYGQGNEQFF.

The rearrangement joins TRBV6-5 to TRBJ2-2; 11 nucleotides align to TRBD2. CDR3 length: 15 amino acids. Germline V gives CDR1 MNHEY, CDR2 SVGAGI. Unmatched junction bases numbered 3, after V lost 6 bases and J lost 3 bases. Here the CDR3 reads CASRLGLADTGELFF. In DNA, the CDR3 is TGTGCCAGCAGACTGGGACTAGCGGACACCGGGGAGCTGTTTTTT.

The rearrangement joins TRBV19 to TRBJ2-3; 7 bases map to TRBD1. The trim removed 3 bases at V and 4 bases at J, leaving 4 bases unmatched. This CDR3 spans 14 amino acids. Looked up from germline, CDR1 is LNHDA and CDR2 is SQIVND (reference sequence). CDR3 sequence: CASSMTGPSDTQYF. The CDR3 bases are TGTGCCAGTAGTATGACAGGGCCGTCAGATACGCAGTATTTT.

The genes are TRBV6-1 and TRBJ2-6; 7 bases align to TRBD1. The length of the CDR3 is 14 residues. J gave up 2 bases and V 7 bases, and 2 bases lay outside the gene matches. From germline, CDR1 is MNHNS and CDR2 SASEGT. Written as DNA, the CDR3 is TGTGCCAGCACCACAGGGGCTGGGGCCAACGTCCTGACTTTC. It translates to CASTTGAGANVLTF.

V usage is TRBV6-5 and J usage is TRBJ2-7; 10 bases agree with TRBD1. The CDR3 has 15 residues. Germline loops: CDR1 MNHEY, CDR2 SVGAGI. J was trimmed by 6 bases and V by 0 bases; bases with no gene match: 5. CDR3 residues: CASSYSGTGVFEQYF. CDR3 DNA sequence: TGTGCCAGCAGTTACTCGGGGACAGGGGTCTTCGAGCAGTACTTC.

This clone was recorded once. V usage is TRBV7-3 and J usage is TRBJ2-2; D may be TRBD2 (6 bases). There are 15 residues in the CDR3. The ends were cut back, 1 base at V and 6 bases at J, with 12 bases in the middle. Germline V gene data show CDR1 as SGHTA and CDR2 as FQGTGA. As DNA, the CDR3 is TGTGCCAGCAGCTTAAGGTCCCCGGGGGCCGGGGAGCTGTTTTTT. It yields the protein CASSLRSPGAGELFF.

This clone was seen once. One end of the junction is discordant with germline, which a read error may explain. V gene TRBV7-9 combines with J gene TRBJ2-2, with 9 bases aligning to TRBD1. Per the germline V gene, CDR1 is SEHNR and CDR2 is FQNEAQ (reference sequence). The CDR3 has 16 amino acids. As DNA, the CDR3 is TGTTCCAGCAGCTTAGCCCGGGACAGGGCTGCCGGGGAGCTGTTTTTT. Translated: CSSSLARDRAAGELFF.

The chain couples TRBV29-1 to TRBJ2-2; the D is unclear. CDR1 and CDR2 from the germline V gene are SQVTM and ANQGSEA. The CDR3 is 12 residues long. V was clipped by 8 bases and J by 2 bases, with 9 bases between them. The CDR3 spells CSTVINTGELFF. CDR3 sequence (DNA): TGCAGCACGGTAATTAACACCGGGGAGCTGTTTTTT.

In this sample, this clone turned up a few times. The V gene is TRBV16, the J gene TRBJ1-1, with a tentative D call TRBD1 (5 bases). CDR1 and CDR2 (germline): KGHSY, FQNENV. V was clipped by 4 bases and J by 1 base, with 10 bases between them. CDR3 length: 14 amino acids. The CDR3 DNA is TGTGCCAGCAGCCGGGACTTACAGAACACTGAAGCTTTCTTT. Protein product: CASSRDLQNTEAFF.

The chain links TRBV11-3 to TRBJ2-1, with D maybe TRBD2 (6 bases). Germline CDR1 reads SGHNT; CDR2 reads YENEEA. The V end was cut by 5 bases, the J end by 9 bases, with 14 bases between. The CDR3 totals 13 residues. Here the CDR3 DNA reads TGTGCCAGCAGCCAGGACTATTCGGCTGAGCAGTTCTTC. Its protein is CASSQDYSAEQFF.

This sequence joins TRBV4-3 and TRBJ1-4, with D possibly being TRBD1 (5 bases). The CDR3 is 16 amino acids. Germline V gene sequence: CDR1 LGHNA, CDR2 YSLEER. Between the trimmed V and J ends, which lost 1 base and 4 bases, there was a span of 13 bases. CDR3 sequence reads: CASSQVGAGDNEKLFF. Here the CDR3 DNA reads TGCGCCAGCAGCCAAGTCGGAGCGGGGGATAATGAAAAACTGTTTTTT.